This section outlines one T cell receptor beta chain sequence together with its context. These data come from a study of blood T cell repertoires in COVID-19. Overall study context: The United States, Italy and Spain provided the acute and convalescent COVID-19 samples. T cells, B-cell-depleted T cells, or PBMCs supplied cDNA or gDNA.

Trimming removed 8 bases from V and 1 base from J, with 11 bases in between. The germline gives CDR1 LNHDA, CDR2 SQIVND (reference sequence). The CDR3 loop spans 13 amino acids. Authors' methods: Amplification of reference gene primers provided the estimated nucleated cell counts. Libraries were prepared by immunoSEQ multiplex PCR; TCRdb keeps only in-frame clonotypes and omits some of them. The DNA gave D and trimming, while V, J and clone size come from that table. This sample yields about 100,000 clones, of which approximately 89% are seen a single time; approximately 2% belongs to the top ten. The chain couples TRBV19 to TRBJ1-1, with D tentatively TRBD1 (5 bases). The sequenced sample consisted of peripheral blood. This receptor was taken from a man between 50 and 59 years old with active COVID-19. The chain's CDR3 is CASAQTANTEAFF. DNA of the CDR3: TGTGCCAGTGCCCAGACAGCGAACACTGAAGCTTTCTTT.